The 9 T cell receptor beta chains reported below all come from one sample, sequenced in a study of blood T cells in healthy people across ages (dated by TCRdb to about 2015). The library was generated by 5' RACE. For sequencing, an Illumina HiSeq 2500 was employed. A second roughly 6 to 12 cycle PCR used a sample-barcoded 5' primer and a J-beta primer mix. TCRdb reprocessed the public reads (quality trimming at Q25 with fastp, clone calling with MiXCR) and kept in-frame beta chains. Records with the same CDR3 protein are collapsed into one entry carrying the most frequent genes and DNA. The sample records about 2 million distinct CDR3 sequences, about 50% of which are singletons. Of the sample, 2% to 2.5% is held by the ten largest clones. The sample comprised blood. These receptors all come from a woman in her forties in good health.

The chain links TRBV27 to TRBJ1-2; 7 nucleotides align to TRBD1. The length of the CDR3 is 15 residues. V lost 3 bases and J lost 4; bases outside the gene matches: 8. CDR1 is MNHEY and CDR2 is SMNVEV in the germline V gene (reference sequence). The DNA of the CDR3 is TGTGCCAGCAGTTTCTTCAGACAGGGAACCTATGGCTACACCTTC. Protein: CASSFFRQGTYGYTF.

The chain combines TRBV20-1 with TRBJ1-1; D uncertain. Trimming stripped 5 bases from V and 1 base from J, with 14 bases between. This CDR3 is built from 14 residues. Germline V gene sequence: CDR1 DFQATT, CDR2 SNEGSKA (reference sequence). CDR3 residues: CSAPMTAANTEAFF. The DNA for the CDR3 is TGCAGTGCTCCAATGACCGCTGCGAACACTGAAGCTTTCTTT.

Only a few counts were recorded for this clonotype. J is TRBJ2-3 and V is TRBV7-2; TRBD1 or TRBD2 may be the D gene (6 bases each). This CDR3 has 15 residues. V lost 5 bases to trimming and J lost 2 bases, with 14 bases between them. Germline V gives CDR1 SGHTA, CDR2 FQGNSA. As DNA, the CDR3 is TGTGCCAGCAGCGCCTTTAGGGGGGACACAGATACGCAGTATTTT. This codes for CASSAFRGDTDTQYF.

This clonotype turned up a few times. V gene TRBV6-5 combines with J gene TRBJ2-7; TRBD1 agrees at 8 bases. The CDR3 contains 15 residues. The germline V gene has CDR1 MNHEY and CDR2 SVGAGI. V trimming: 2 bases; J trimming: 1 base; junction bases outside the gene matches: 4. Written as DNA, the CDR3 is TGTGCCAGCAGTTACGACAGGGGAGAATCCTACGAGCAGTACTTC. Its protein is CASSYDRGESYEQYF.

In its sample, this clonotype was seen a few times. V gene TRBV28 combines with J gene TRBJ2-3, with D possibly TRBD1 on 7 matching bases. The germline V gene encodes CDR1 MDHEN and CDR2 SYDVKM. This CDR3 comprises 16 residues. Trimming left V 6 bases short and J 2 bases short, with 18 bases between. The CDR3 DNA reads TGTGCCAGCAGCCCCGGCGGGACAGTTAACACAGATACGCAGTATTTT. Amino acids: CASSPGGTVNTDTQYF.

V usage is TRBV29-1 and J usage is TRBJ2-5, with 7 bases matching TRBD1. Germline-derived CDR1 and CDR2 are SQVTM and ANQGSEA. The ends lost 1 base at V and 4 bases at J; junction bases unmatched: 12. The CDR3 is 16 amino acids. The CDR3 DNA reads TGCAGCGTTGAAGGCCATGTGACAGGGAAAGGAGAGACCCAGTACTTC. It is translated as CSVEGHVTGKGETQYF. Looking up the rest from reference TRBV29-1 and TRBJ2-5 gives the full variable domain: SAVISQKPSRDICQRGTSLTIQCQVDSQVTMMFWYRQQPGQSLTLIATANQGSEATYESGFVIDKFPISRPNLTFSTLTVSNMSPEDSSIYLCSVEGHVTGKGETQYFGPGTRLLVL.

This rearrangement joins TRBV6-5 to TRBJ2-5; TRBD1 aligns across 7 bases. V lost 8 bases and J lost 1; bases outside the gene matches: 13. CDR1 is MNHEY, CDR2 SVGAGI, per germline. This CDR3 is 16 amino acids long. The CDR3 coding sequence is TGTGCCAGCTACCCCGAGGCAGGGGGTGTCCAAGAGACCCAGTACTTC. Amino acids: CASYPEAGGVQETQYF.

This chain connects TRBV27 to TRBJ2-4, with TRBD1 as a possible D gene (6 bases). The CDR3 sequence is 15 residues long. V lost 5 bases, J lost 2 bases, and 13 bases lay in between. The V gene's germline CDR1 is MNHEY and CDR2 SMNVEV (reference sequence). CDR3 bases: TGTGCCAGCAGTCAACTCACAGGGTCCAAAAACATTCAGTACTTC. Residues: CASSQLTGSKNIQYF.

DNA of the CDR3: TGTGCCAGCAGGGGGGCCCATACGTACAATGAGCAGTTCTTC. Protein: CASRGAHTYNEQFF. The chain combines TRBV12-3 or TRBV12-4 with TRBJ2-1; perhaps TRBD1 as D (6 bases). The CDR3 has 14 residues. Trimming shortened V by 6 bases and J by 4 bases, and 13 bases separated the two germline ends.